This TCR beta chain came from a study of cytomegalovirus exposure and HLA in healthy donors. A word on this clone: What it binds is not known.

Study-level findings and limits: As was reported, the classifier diagnosed cytomegalovirus status with high specificity and sensitivity. The presence/absence work took it that sequencing depth was about the same across donors. Most of the TCR beta V segments (in an earlier analysis) were productive either about 87% or about 30% of the time. 87-base-pair reads could not separate some V segments, including TRBV6-2 and TRBV6-3.

Primers for the PCR totalled 60 Vbeta and 13 Jbeta. Sequenced by immunoSEQ multiplex PCR; TCRdb stores in-frame clones only, minus some. This sample carries over 100,000 clones, around 77% of them seen once, and the ten largest clones take around a tenth. CDR1 and CDR2 from the germline V gene are SGHDN and FVKESK. The CDR3 runs to 17 residues. Trimming removed 1 base from V and 4 bases from J, with 19 bases in between. This TCR derives from a male donor in good health and CMV-seropositive. The J gene is TRBJ1-2, the V gene TRBV14; weak D call: TRBD1 (5 bases). The material sequenced was PBMCs. The CDR3 DNA reads TGTGCCAGCAGCCAAGTTAGGGGAGGCTCCGGTGGCTATGGCTACACCTTC. Its protein product is CASSQVRGGSGGYGYTF.